The sequence of this T cell receptor (beta chain) was determined in a study of T cells in Graves' hyperthyroidism and ophthalmopathy. Study overall: Peripheral blood was collected at initial diagnosis, before any treatment. Findings of the study overall: A median around six months before onset, the model predicted ophthalmopathy. Ophthalmopathy was distinguished from stable hyperthyroidism by 13 V-J signatures.

Amplification targeted TCR beta CDR3 regions from RNA transcripts. When the TCR CDR3 underwent first-round RT-PCR, the HTBI primer set was used. In TCRdb, the multiplex PCR reads were re-called with MiXCR into one record per CDR3 protein. The profile covers about 290,000 distinct CDR3 sequences, with around 13% appearing a single time and roughly 7.9% taken by the ten largest. There are a few counts of this clonotype. Its antigen is still unknown. The germline CDR1 and CDR2 sequences are SEHNR and FQNEAQ (reference sequence). Trimming took 5 bases from V and 0 from J, leaving 13 bases between them. The CDR3 sequence is 15 residues long.

Sequencing used blood. This sequence joins TRBV7-9 and TRBJ2-5, with D perhaps given as TRBD1 or TRBD2 (5 bases each). The origin of this receptor is a woman between 40 and 50 years old with Graves' hyperthyroidism. This CDR3 is CASSPGPGNQETQYF. The CDR3 region has the DNA TGTGCCAGCAGCCCGGGACCCGGGAACCAAGAGACCCAGTACTTC.